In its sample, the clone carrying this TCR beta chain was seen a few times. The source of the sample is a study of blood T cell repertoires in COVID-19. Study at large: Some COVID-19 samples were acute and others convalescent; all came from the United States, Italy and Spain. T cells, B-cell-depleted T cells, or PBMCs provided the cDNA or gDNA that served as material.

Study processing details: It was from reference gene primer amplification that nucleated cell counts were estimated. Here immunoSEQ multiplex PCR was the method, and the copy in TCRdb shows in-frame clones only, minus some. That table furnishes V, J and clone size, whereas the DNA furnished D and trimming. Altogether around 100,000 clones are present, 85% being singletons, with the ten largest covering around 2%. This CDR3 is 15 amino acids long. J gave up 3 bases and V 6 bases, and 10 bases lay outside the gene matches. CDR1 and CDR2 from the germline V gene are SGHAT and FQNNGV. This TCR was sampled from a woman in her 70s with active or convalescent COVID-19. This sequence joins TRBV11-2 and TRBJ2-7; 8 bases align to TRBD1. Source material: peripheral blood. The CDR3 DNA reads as TGTGCCAGCAGTTCACGCCGGACAGGGCGCTACGAGCAGTACTTC. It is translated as CASSSRRTGRYEQYF.